The sequence of this TCR beta chain was determined in a study of T cells in Graves' hyperthyroidism and ophthalmopathy. This clonotype has a count of ten or more. Its antigen is still unknown. Amplified TCR beta CDR3 regions came from RNA transcripts. Using the HTBI primer set, a first-round RT-PCR was run on the TCR CDR3. TCRdb reprocessed the multiplex PCR reads with MiXCR, giving one entry per CDR3 protein. The sample lists 300,000 to 450,000 distinct CDR3 sequences; about a sixth were seen once. Whole-study results and caveats: Ophthalmopathy was distinguished from stable hyperthyroidism by 13 V-J signatures.

Trimming took 0 bases from V and 5 from J, leaving 8 bases between them. The CDR3 covers 12 residues. CDR1 is DFQATT and CDR2 is SNEGSKA in the germline V gene (reference sequence). The clonotype was recovered from a woman aged 18-30 years with Graves' hyperthyroidism that later progressed to Graves' ophthalmopathy. The sequencing sample was made of blood. This chain links TRBV20-1 with TRBJ2-7; D may be TRBD1 or TRBD2 (5 bases each). This CDR3 reads CSARDVGDEQYF. CDR3 nucleotide sequence: TGCAGTGCTAGAGATGTGGGGGACGAGCAGTACTTC.